The 26 T cell receptor beta chains below all came from one sample that was sequenced in a study of cytomegalovirus exposure and HLA in healthy donors (dated by TCRdb to the late 2010s). Library preparation employed the immunoSEQ multiplex PCR assay. Here the immuneACCESS table is served through TCRdb, limited to in-frame sequences with V and J called. Missing clones are a known gap in these copies; in checked studies unresolved V genes cover under half, and the rest lacks a known reason. Present in this sample are 150,000 to 200,000 clones, more than 70% of which were seen just once. 2.5% to 3% of the sample rests with the top ten. The sample was PBMCs. All receptors come from a man younger than 35 in good health and CMV-seronegative.

V usage is TRBV11-2 and J usage is TRBJ1-2; TRBD1 matches 8 bases. This CDR3 region has 13 residues. Germline V gene lookup returns CDR1 SGHAT and CDR2 FQNNGV. The trim removed 6 bases at V and 7 bases at J, leaving 7 bases unmatched. CDR3 sequence reads: CASSRQGMGGYTF. The DNA for the CDR3 is TGTGCCAGCAGTCGACAGGGGATGGGTGGCTACACCTTC.

The chain has TRBV29-1 and TRBJ2-5, with D maybe TRBD1 (6 bases). The CDR3 loop spans 13 amino acids. V was trimmed by 5 bases and J by 5 bases, leaving 15 bases between them. Germline lookup yields CDR1 SQVTM and CDR2 ANQGSEA. CDR3 sequence: CSVHPGAEETQYF. As DNA, the CDR3 is TGCAGCGTTCATCCAGGGGCGGAGGAGACCCAGTACTTC.

The chain employs TRBV11-2 and TRBJ2-7, with no clear D. From germline, CDR1 is SGHAT and CDR2 FQNNGV. With 0 bases removed from V and 5 bases from J, the gap between germline ends came to 5 bases. CDR3 length: 12 amino acids. The CDR3 region is CASSLDAHEQYF. The CDR3 nucleotides are TGTGCCAGCAGCTTAGATGCGCACGAGCAGTACTTC.

The chain links TRBV27 to TRBJ1-1; weak D call: TRBD1 (5 bases). With 6 bases removed from V and 5 bases from J, the gap between germline ends came to 19 bases. Germline V gene lookup returns CDR1 MNHEY and CDR2 SMNVEV (reference sequence). The CDR3 has 15 residues. The CDR3 here is CASRTLPGRGTEAFF. CDR3 sequence (DNA): TGTGCCAGCAGGACACTACCAGGGAGGGGAACTGAAGCTTTCTTT.

This clone was seen only once. V usage is TRBV19 and J usage is TRBJ1-5; 7 bases map to TRBD1. The germline V gene has CDR1 LNHDA and CDR2 SQIVND (reference sequence). The CDR3 loop spans 13 amino acids. V trimming: 8 bases; J trimming: 6 bases; junction bases outside the gene matches: 7. The CDR3 nucleotides are TGTGCCAGTCAGGACAGGCTAGGTCAGCCCCAGCATTTT. Translated: CASQDRLGQPQHF.

This clone was counted once. V is TRBV11-3 and J is TRBJ2-2, with D possibly TRBD1 on 5 matching bases. The CDR3 length is 14 residues. Germline lookup yields CDR1 SGHNT and CDR2 YENEEA. Trimming removed 6 bases from V and 6 bases from J, with 14 bases in between. The CDR3 DNA reads as TGTGCCAGCAGTTCTGGGGCAACGGCCGGGGAGCTGTTTTTT. Protein: CASSSGATAGELFF. Full variable domain (missing parts from reference TRBV11-3 and TRBJ2-2): EAGVVQSPRYKIIEKKQPVAFWCNPISGHNTLYWYLQNLGQGPELLIRYENEEAVDDSQLPKDRFSAERLKGVDSTLKIQPAELGDSAVYLCASSSGATAGELFFGEGSRLTVL.

This sequence joins TRBV27 and TRBJ1-1; 7 positions agree with TRBD1. V lost 6 bases to trimming and J lost 0 bases; unmatched junction nucleotides: 4. Germline V CDR1 and CDR2: MNHEY, SMNVEV (reference sequence). The CDR3 consists of 14 residues. The CDR3 sequence: CASSWDRMNTEAFF. CDR3 nucleotides: TGTGCCAGCAGCTGGGACAGAATGAACACTGAAGCTTTCTTT.

J is TRBJ2-5 and V is TRBV13, with 13 bases lining up with TRBD2. Germline V gene data show CDR1 as PRHDT and CDR2 as FYEKMQ (reference sequence). This CDR3 spans 16 amino acids. Unmatched junction bases numbered 3, after V lost 1 base and J lost 4 bases. In nucleotides, the CDR3 is TGTGCCAGCAGCTTAGCACTAGCGGGGGGGGTAGAGACCCAGTACTTC. Translating gives CASSLALAGGVETQYF.

This sequence joins TRBV15 and TRBJ2-3; 11 nucleotides match TRBD2. The ends lost 2 bases at V and 4 bases at J; junction bases unmatched: 8. CDR1 LNHNV and CDR2 YYDKDF come from the germline V gene (reference sequence). The CDR3 contains 17 residues. The CDR3 coding sequence is TGTGCCACCAGCAGACGAATAGCGGGGGGGCCGGCAGATACGCAGTATTTT. Its protein is CATSRRIAGGPADTQYF.

The rearrangement joins TRBV5-5 to TRBJ2-7, with a tentative D call TRBD1 (5 bases). The CDR3 runs 15 residues. V was shortened by 3 bases and J by 2 bases, with 15 bases between the two germline ends. The germline gives CDR1 SGHKS, CDR2 YYEKEE (reference sequence). The chain's CDR3 is CASSSGHSSPYEQYF. The CDR3 nucleotides read TGTGCCAGCAGCTCTGGACATAGCTCGCCCTACGAGCAGTACTTC.

The chain carries TRBV7-8 and TRBJ1-6; D is perhaps TRBD1 (6 bases). Trimming shortened V by 6 bases and J by 4 bases, and 10 bases separated the two germline ends. Germline V CDR1 and CDR2: SGHVS, FQNEAQ. This CDR3 region has 14 residues. DNA for the CDR3: TGTGCCAGCAGTACAGGGACGTATAATTCACCCCTCCACTTT. Translation: CASSTGTYNSPLHF.

This clone has only one observation. This chain connects TRBV7-6 to TRBJ1-3; D ambiguous. V was trimmed by 1 base and J by 0 bases, leaving 13 bases between them. Germline CDR1 reads SGHVS; CDR2 reads FNYEAQ. The CDR3 covers 17 residues. The CDR3 region is CASSLGNPGTSGNTIYF. In DNA, the CDR3 is TGTGCCAGCAGCTTAGGTAATCCGGGAACCTCTGGAAACACCATATATTTT.

The chain combines TRBV13 with TRBJ2-7; possible D gene TRBD2, 5 bases. The germline V gene has CDR1 PRHDT and CDR2 FYEKMQ (reference sequence). The CDR3 covers 15 residues. Between the trimmed V and J ends, which lost 5 bases and 5 bases, there was a span of 19 bases. CDR3 nucleotides: TGTGCCAGCAGCCGTCCAGAGGGTTTAACCCACGAGCAGTACTTC. The encoded protein is CASSRPEGLTHEQYF.

The chain joins TRBV5-1 to TRBJ1-5; no definite D call. Per germline, CDR1 SGHRS and CDR2 YFSETQ. The length of the CDR3 is 13 residues. V shed 0 bases and J shed 4 bases, with 5 bases lying between them. The CDR3 nucleotides are TGCGCCAGCAGCTTGGTCGGGAATCAGCCCCAGCATTTT. Protein sequence: CASSLVGNQPQHF.

The V and J genes are TRBV6-1 and TRBJ2-7, with 9 positions matching TRBD2. CDR3 length equals 15 residues. The germline gives CDR1 MNHNS, CDR2 SASEGT. J lost 1 base, V lost 7 bases, and 8 bases had no gene match. The CDR3 region has the DNA TGTGCCAGCATGGAGACTAGCGGAAGATCCTACGAGCAGTACTTC. Translating it yields CASMETSGRSYEQYF.

The chain recombines TRBV29-1 with TRBJ1-6; 9 nucleotides line up with TRBD1. V lost 5 bases to trimming and J lost 6 bases; unmatched junction nucleotides: 5. Germline V gene sequence: CDR1 SQVTM, CDR2 ANQGSEA. This CDR3 contains 14 residues. This CDR3 reads CSVRGTGFNSPLHF. DNA of the CDR3: TGCAGCGTTCGAGGGACAGGGTTTAATTCACCCCTCCACTTT.

J is TRBJ2-1 and V is TRBV7-2; a possible D gene is TRBD2 (6 bases). The germline V and J ends were trimmed by 8 bases and 11 bases, with 28 bases remaining between them. This CDR3 has 16 residues. Germline V gene sequence: CDR1 SGHTA, CDR2 FQGNSA. CDR3 sequence (DNA): TGTGCCAGCGAGGCAAGAGGAACTAGCTTGCGCCTAAAGCAGTTCTTC. Amino acid sequence: CASEARGTSLRLKQFF.

The chain's CDR3 is CASSLGTGVPPEQFF. CDR3 in DNA: TGTGCCAGCAGTCTCGGGACAGGGGTTCCCCCTGAGCAGTTCTTC. V and J are TRBV28 and TRBJ2-1; 10 bases are a match to TRBD1. This CDR3 has 15 residues. Germline V gives CDR1 MDHEN, CDR2 SYDVKM. V dropped 5 bases and J dropped 9; count of bases not matched to a gene: 10. Filled out from reference TRBV28 and TRBJ2-1, the complete variable domain reads DVKVTQSSRYLVKRTGEKVFLECVQDMDHENMFWYRQDPGLGLRLIYFSYDVKMKEKGDIPEGYSVSREKKERFSLILESASTNQTSMYLCASSLGTGVPPEQFFGPGTRLTVL.

The J gene is TRBJ2-3, the V gene TRBV10-3, with 12 bases that match TRBD2. Germline values: CDR1 ENHRY, CDR2 SYGVKD. V shed 4 bases, J shed 8 bases, and the junction held 10 bases outside the gene matches. The CDR3 length is 16 residues. The CDR3 protein is CAISVPLAGGQGTQYF. Here the CDR3 DNA reads TGTGCCATCAGTGTCCCTCTAGCGGGGGGGCAGGGTACGCAGTATTTT.

The rearrangement joins TRBV5-4 to TRBJ1-2, with D possibly being TRBD1 (5 bases). V was cut by 0 bases and J by 8 bases, with 14 bases left in between. CDR1 is SGHNT and CDR2 is YYREEE in the germline V gene (reference sequence). CDR3 size: 14 residues. CDR3 in DNA: TGTGCCAGCAGCTTGGTGTCAGGGTCGGTAGGCTACACCTTC. Encoded protein: CASSLVSGSVGYTF.

V usage is TRBV5-4 and J usage is TRBJ1-1; possible D gene TRBD1, 5 bases. This CDR3 contains 16 residues. V was pared by 4 bases and J by 2 bases, with 18 bases between. Germline CDR1 is SGHNT and CDR2 is YYREEE (reference sequence). The CDR3 sequence: CASSPPEGTGNTEAFF. Here the CDR3 DNA reads TGTGCCAGCAGCCCCCCAGAAGGGACTGGCAACACTGAAGCTTTCTTT.

Only a few counts were recorded for this clone. At one of its ends the junction is not consistent with the germline gene, which may arise from a read error. The rearrangement uses TRBV6-4 and TRBJ1-4; no clear D gene. CDR1 and CDR2 (germline): MRHNA, SNTAGT. The length of the CDR3 is 8 residues. The CDR3 nucleotides read TGTGCCAGCAGTGACCCCCATTTT. Translated: CASSDPHF.

This chain uses TRBV6-5 with TRBJ2-7; 10 bases map to TRBD2. CDR3 length equals 14 residues. Losses at the gene ends were 4 bases for V and 3 bases for J; bases not matched to a gene: 3. CDR1 and CDR2 (germline): MNHEY, SVGAGI. In nucleotides, the CDR3 is TGTGCCAGCAGTTCCACTAGCGGGAACTACGAGCAGTACTTC. Protein: CASSSTSGNYEQYF.

This sequence joins TRBV4-3 and TRBJ2-7; D unresolved. CDR1 is LGHNA and CDR2 is YSLEER in the germline V gene. Deletions cut 2 bases from V and 0 bases from J, with 5 bases between. This CDR3 region has 13 residues. The CDR3 sequence: CASSQFLSYEQYF. The DNA of the CDR3 is TGCGCCAGCAGCCAATTCCTCTCCTACGAGCAGTACTTC.

This clone was observed a few times. V and J are TRBV5-1 and TRBJ2-3; D remains unclear. Trimming removed 2 bases at V and 5 bases at J, with 6 bases between. The CDR3 extends over 12 amino acids. Germline V gives CDR1 SGHRS, CDR2 YFSETQ. CDR3 sequence: CASSFTRDTQYF. CDR3 in DNA: TGCGCCAGCAGCTTTACGCGAGATACGCAGTATTTT.

This clone is a singleton in its sample. V and J are TRBV6-4 and TRBJ1-2; D gene unclear. The germline gives CDR1 MRHNA, CDR2 SNTAGT. The CDR3 contains 14 residues. V was cut by 3 bases and J by 2 bases, with 10 bases left in between. The CDR3 coding sequence is TGTGCCAGCAGTGATGTTGCAGGAAACTATGGCTACACCTTC. Protein product: CASSDVAGNYGYTF.